These 5 T cell receptor beta chains came from one sample sequenced in a study of T-cell reconstitution after alpha-beta-depleted transplantation in children. Unique molecular identifiers tagged the TCRbeta library. TCRdb ran MiXCR on the PCR reads and lists one entry per CDR3 protein. The repertoire holds fewer than 550,000 distinct CDR3 sequences, with 9.5% to 12% as singletons. The sample consisted of PBMCs, mostly from graft donor cells, taken 180 days after TCRalphabeta/CD19-depleted stem cell transplant. The source of these receptors is a female patient aged 2-10 years who had a stem cell transplant for aplastic anemia, so the T cells may come from the graft donor.

This clonotype came up a few times. The gene calls are TRBV27 and TRBJ2-2; no clear D gene. The V gene's germline CDR1 is MNHEY and CDR2 SMNVEV (reference sequence). The V end lost 5 bases, the J end lost 6 bases, and 10 bases lay between the germline ends. The CDR3 has 13 residues. The CDR3 DNA reads TGTGCCAGCAGTGGTAGGAGACCCGGGGAGCTGTTTTTT. Translated, it gives CASSGRRPGELFF.

This clonotype was counted only a few times. A read error may be the cause here, since a much bigger clone is one base away. The V call is TRBV5-1, the J call TRBJ1-3; D gene uncertain. This CDR3 is built from 15 residues. Germline values: CDR1 SGHRS, CDR2 YFSETQ. CDR3 protein: CASSLDWVSGNAIYF. CDR3 in DNA: TGCGCCAGCAGCTTGGATTGGGTCTCTGGAAACGCCATATATTTT. Drawing the rest from reference TRBV5-1 and TRBJ1-3, the complete variable domain is KAGVTQTPRYLIKTRGQQVTLSCSPISGHRSVSWYQQTPGQGLQFLFEYFSETQRNKGNFPGRFSGRQFSNSRSEMNVSTLELGDSALYLCASSLDWVSGNAIYFGEGSWLTVV.

This clonotype was found many times. The chain uses TRBV7-8 and TRBJ2-2, with 7 bases identical to TRBD2. The CDR3 is 16 amino acids. V lost 5 bases and J lost 7; bases outside the gene matches: 13. Germline V gene data show CDR1 as SGHVS and CDR2 as FQNEAQ. CDR3 bases: TGTGCCAGCAGCCACCTAATTGGCGGGAGCCTCGGGGAGCTGTTTTTT. Its translation is CASSHLIGGSLGELFF.

This clonotype occurred a few times. This chain joins TRBV7-2 and TRBJ2-3; 10 bases fit TRBD2. CDR3 length: 16 amino acids. V shed 1 base and J 1 base; nucleotides not matched to a gene: 2. CDR1 is SGHTA, CDR2 FQGNSA, per germline. Here the CDR3 DNA reads TGTGCCAGCAGCTTAGGGGGGACTAGCGGCACAGATACGCAGTATTTT. Protein product: CASSLGGTSGTDTQYF.

In its sample, this clonotype was seen a few times. This chain connects TRBV5-1 to TRBJ2-3; 14 bases fit TRBD2. The CDR3 length is 18 residues. Looked up from germline, CDR1 is SGHRS and CDR2 is YFSETQ. V lost 0 bases, J lost 4 bases, and 7 bases stayed unmatched. CDR3 coding DNA: TGCGCCAGCAGCTTGGGGCCGGGACTAGCGGGAGTATCAGATACGCAGTATTTT. Translated, it gives CASSLGPGLAGVSDTQYF.